The 10 T cell receptor beta chains reported below all come from one sample, sequenced in a study of shared clonotypes between healthy human individuals. The method was immunoSEQ multiplex PCR; TCRdb's version includes in-frame clones alone and lacks a portion of them. The table includes approximately 500,000 clones, 78% detected once. Source material: PBMCs. Every receptor here comes from a woman in her 40s in good health. Some clones in this sample may be carry-over from other donors' samples.

V gene TRBV30 combines with J gene TRBJ1-5; D not resolved. CDR1 is GTSNPN, CDR2 SVGIG, per germline (reference sequence). This CDR3 has 13 amino acids. Deletions cut 3 bases from V and 3 bases from J, with 9 bases between. Written as DNA, the CDR3 is TGTGCCTGGAGGGACGGATTCAATCAGCCCCAGCATTTT. Translating gives CAWRDGFNQPQHF.

Of note for this clone: This specimen includes other DNA sequences encoding the same CDR3. V gene TRBV7-9 combines with J gene TRBJ2-1; TRBD2 agrees at 8 bases. CDR1 and CDR2 (germline): SEHNR, FQNEAQ (reference sequence). This CDR3 is 16 amino acids long. After removal of 2 bases from V and 0 bases from J, the junction contained 3 bases not matched to a gene. CDR3 sequence reads: CASSLSLAGSYNEQFF. In DNA, the CDR3 is TGTGCCAGCAGCTTATCGCTAGCGGGCTCCTACAATGAGCAGTTCTTC.

The V gene is TRBV7-6, the J gene TRBJ2-3; D might be TRBD2 (5 bases). V lost 5 bases to trimming and J lost 0 bases, with 9 bases between them. The CDR3 runs to 14 residues. Germline V gives CDR1 SGHVS, CDR2 FNYEAQ. CDR3 in amino acids: CASSLGLSTDTQYF. The CDR3, as DNA: TGTGCCAGCAGCCTTGGACTCAGCACAGATACGCAGTATTTT.

V and J are TRBV28 and TRBJ2-7, with D perhaps being TRBD1 or TRBD2 (5 bases each). V was cut by 3 bases and J by 10 bases, with 13 bases left in between. Germline V lookup: CDR1 MDHEN, CDR2 SYDVKM. The CDR3 spans 12 residues. The CDR3 sequence: CASSFARDRQYF. As DNA, the CDR3 is TGTGCCAGCAGTTTCGCCAGGGACCGTCAGTACTTC. Complete variable domain (other parts from reference TRBV28 and TRBJ2-7): DVKVTQSSRYLVKRTGEKVFLECVQDMDHENMFWYRQDPGLGLRLIYFSYDVKMKEKGDIPEGYSVSREKKERFSLILESASTNQTSMYLCASSFARDRQYFGPGTRLTVT.

The V and J genes are TRBV28 and TRBJ2-1; 11 bases line up with TRBD1. CDR3 length: 15 residues. Germline V lookup: CDR1 MDHEN, CDR2 SYDVKM. The junction had 4 bases not matched to a gene; V was cut back by 2 bases and J by 7 bases. The CDR3 reads CASSLPGQGVNEQFF. The CDR3 DNA is TGTGCCAGCAGTTTACCGGGACAGGGGGTTAATGAGCAGTTCTTC.

The chain is built from TRBV9 and TRBJ2-6; D uncertain. Germline assignment: CDR1 SGDLS and CDR2 YYNGEE. The CDR3 extends over 14 amino acids. V shed 7 bases and J shed 5 bases, with 13 bases lying between them. The CDR3 protein is CASVKQSRANVLTF. As DNA, the CDR3 is TGTGCCAGCGTCAAACAAAGTCGGGCCAACGTCCTGACTTTC.

Of note for this clone: Since a much larger clone is just one base distant, this may be a read error. This rearrangement joins TRBV27 to TRBJ2-7, with 7 bases that match TRBD1. The CDR3 is made up of 14 amino acids. Germline CDR1 is MNHEY and CDR2 is SMNVEV (reference sequence). V shed 5 bases, J shed 5 bases, and the junction held 9 bases outside the gene matches. The CDR3 DNA is TGTGCCAGCAGTGTAATAGGGGGCTTAGACGAGCAGTACTTC. Translation: CASSVIGGLDEQYF.

The genes are TRBV7-3 and TRBJ2-1, with 7 bases matching TRBD2. The CDR3 totals 15 residues. Germline CDR1 SGHTA, CDR2 FQGTGA. Trimming took 5 bases from V and 0 from J; bases not matched to a gene: 4. CDR3 residues: CASSPGGSSYNEQFF. The CDR3 region has the DNA TGTGCCAGCAGCCCCGGGGGGAGCTCCTACAATGAGCAGTTCTTC.

This clone was detected a few times. The chain employs TRBV2 and TRBJ2-1, with D hard to call. From germline, CDR1 is SNHLY and CDR2 FYNNEI. The CDR3 sequence is 10 residues long. Trimming removed 6 bases at V and 4 bases at J, with 1 base between. The CDR3 loop is CASRYNEQFF. Here the CDR3 DNA reads TGTGCCAGCAGGTACAATGAGCAGTTCTTC.

The V gene is TRBV28, the J gene TRBJ2-7, with a tentative D call TRBD1 (5 bases). The CDR3 spans 13 residues. V was shortened by 5 bases and J by 4 bases, with 12 bases between the two germline ends. Per the germline V gene, CDR1 is MDHEN and CDR2 is SYDVKM. CDR3 residues: CASSPWTTYEQYF. The CDR3 DNA is TGTGCCAGCAGTCCGTGGACAACTTACGAGCAGTACTTC.